Below are 21 T cell receptor beta chains sequenced from a single sample in a study of OX40 agonist ivuxolimab in advanced cancers. TCRdb's copy holds only in-frame clones and misses some; the assay was immunoSEQ multiplex PCR. The sample holds 65,000 to 75,000 clones, under 90% seen once. The starting material was CD4+ or CD8+ T cells sorted from blood, obtained in a trial of the OX40 agonist ivuxolimab. The receptors were sampled from an adult with an advanced solid tumor such as melanoma, head and neck, liver or kidney cancer.

The rearrangement joins TRBV10-2 to TRBJ2-7, with 10 bases that match TRBD2. The ends lost 6 bases at V and 7 bases at J; junction bases unmatched: 9. In germline, CDR1 is WSHSY, CDR2 SAAADI. This CDR3 comprises 14 residues. The CDR3 sequence is CASRASGGLLEQYF. CDR3 in DNA: TGCGCCAGCAGGGCTAGCGGGGGTCTCTTGGAGCAGTACTTC.

The J gene is TRBJ1-5, the V gene TRBV19, with TRBD1 matching 9 bases. The germline V gene encodes CDR1 LNHDA and CDR2 SQIVND (reference sequence). The J segment lost 4 bases and the V segment lost 3 bases, leaving 16 bases of the junction unmatched. The CDR3 totals 19 residues. The chain's CDR3 is CASSIARGQGSVRNQPQHF. CDR3 sequence (DNA): TGTGCCAGTAGTATCGCGAGGGGACAGGGATCGGTAAGGAATCAGCCCCAGCATTTT.

This chain links TRBV25-1 with TRBJ1-6; TRBD1 matches 9 bases. CDR1 and CDR2 (germline): MGHDK, SYGVNS. The CDR3 covers 15 residues. Unmatched junction bases numbered 5, after V lost 7 bases and J lost 4 bases. The CDR3 DNA sequence: TGTGCCAGCACTCGGGACAGGGAATATAATTCACCCCTCCACTTT. Its translation is CASTRDREYNSPLHF.

This sequence joins TRBV25-1 and TRBJ2-7, with 10 bases aligning to TRBD1. The CDR3 contains 14 residues. The germline CDR1 and CDR2 sequences are MGHDK and SYGVNS. V trimming: 3 bases; J trimming: 4 bases; junction bases outside the gene matches: 3. The DNA of the CDR3 is TGTGCCAGCAGTGAGAGGGGACAGGGGTACGAGCAGTACTTC. Translating it yields CASSERGQGYEQYF.

The chain uses TRBV4-2 and TRBJ2-7; D not certain. The germline V and J ends were trimmed by 1 base and 4 bases, with 14 bases remaining between them. CDR3 length equals 15 residues. CDR1 is LGHNA, CDR2 YNFKEQ, per germline. This CDR3 reads CASSQASVVGYEQYF. The CDR3 DNA follows: TGTGCCAGCAGCCAAGCTTCGGTCGTGGGGTACGAGCAGTACTTC.

This clone was counted between two and nine times. The rearrangement joins TRBV4-1 to TRBJ2-7, with a weak D call TRBD1 (6 bases). Germline V lookup: CDR1 MGHRA, CDR2 YSYEKL. The CDR3 runs to 15 residues. Deletions cut 0 bases from V and 3 bases from J, with 12 bases between. In DNA form, the CDR3 reads TGCGCCAGCAGCCAAGAGATTGGGGGCGGCTACGAGCAGTACTTC. It yields the protein CASSQEIGGGYEQYF.

This rearrangement joins TRBV28 to TRBJ1-6; the D is unclear. V shed 6 bases and J shed 2 bases, with 14 bases lying between them. The CDR3 has 16 amino acids. Germline CDR1 is MDHEN and CDR2 is SYDVKM. CDR3 nucleotides: TGTGCCAGCAGGAGAGGTTCATCCACCTATAATTCACCCCTCCACTTT. Its protein product is CASRRGSSTYNSPLHF.

This sequence joins TRBV5-1 and TRBJ2-2; the D is unclear. The CDR3 totals 15 residues. The germline V gene has CDR1 SGHRS and CDR2 YFSETQ. Trimming cost V 0 bases and J 6 bases, with 12 bases left between them. The chain's CDR3 is CASSLAIINSGELFF. The CDR3 region has the DNA TGCGCCAGCAGCTTGGCCATCATTAACTCCGGGGAGCTGTTTTTT.

This sequence joins TRBV14 and TRBJ1-4; D is uncertain. The CDR3 consists of 15 residues. V dropped 1 base and J dropped 8 bases, with 14 bases sitting between them. CDR1 and CDR2 (germline): SGHDN, FVKESK. CDR3 DNA: TGTGCCAGCAGCCAAGTATCCGCCCGTGGGGAAAAACTGTTTTTT. As protein: CASSQVSARGEKLFF.

This rearrangement joins TRBV6-6 to TRBJ1-1; no clear D. The CDR3 extends over 13 amino acids. The V end lost 2 bases, the J end lost 3 bases, and 7 bases lay between the germline ends. Germline V gives CDR1 MNHNY, CDR2 SVGAGI (reference sequence). The CDR3 sequence: CASSYREDTEAFF. CDR3 bases: TGTGCCAGCAGTTACAGGGAGGACACTGAAGCTTTCTTT.

This clone was seen just once. This chain uses TRBV7-3 with TRBJ2-6; the D call may be TRBD1 or TRBD2 (5 bases each). Trimming shortened V by 2 bases and J by 4 bases, and 12 bases separated the two germline ends. CDR1 is SGHTA, CDR2 FQGTGA, per germline. The CDR3 loop spans 16 amino acids. In nucleotides, the CDR3 is TGTGCCAGCAGCTTAGAGGGGATGGTCGGGGCCAACGTCCTGACTTTC. Protein product: CASSLEGMVGANVLTF.

This chain connects TRBV7-3 to TRBJ1-2; no reliable D call. Trimming took 5 bases from V and 5 from J, leaving 12 bases between them. The CDR3 is 13 amino acids. Germline lookup yields CDR1 SGHTA and CDR2 FQGTGA. The CDR3 bases are TGTGCCAGCAGCCCCGATTCAGGATATGGCTACACCTTC. This codes for CASSPDSGYGYTF.

V and J are TRBV11-2 and TRBJ2-7; D unresolved. The CDR3 contains 11 residues. In germline, CDR1 is SGHAT, CDR2 FQNNGV. Trimming cost V 5 bases and J 0 bases, with 2 bases left between them. Written as DNA, the CDR3 is TGTGCCAGCAGCCCCTCCTACGAGCAGTACTTC. It specifies CASSPSYEQYF.

V and J are TRBV5-6 and TRBJ1-2, with no clear D. From germline, CDR1 is SGHDT and CDR2 YYEEEE. The CDR3 length is 13 residues. The V gene lost 1 base and the J gene lost 6 bases, with 10 bases spanning the gap. The CDR3 protein is CASSLTLPHGYTF. CDR3 nucleotide sequence: TGTGCCAGCAGCTTGACCCTTCCGCATGGCTACACCTTC.

The rearrangement links TRBV5-6 to TRBJ2-7; D gene unclear. Germline V CDR1 and CDR2: SGHDT, YYEEEE. The CDR3 consists of 14 residues. V was clipped by 1 base and J by 2 bases, with 10 bases between them. CDR3 in amino acids: CASSLWVSTYEQYF. The CDR3 nucleotides read TGTGCCAGCAGCTTGTGGGTGTCCACCTACGAGCAGTACTTC.

The rearrangement links TRBV15 to TRBJ1-5; 8 bases are shared with TRBD1. After removal of 3 bases from V and 5 bases from J, the junction contained 6 bases not matched to a gene. The CDR3 is 15 residues long. The germline V gene has CDR1 LNHNV and CDR2 YYDKDF (reference sequence). CDR3 nucleotide sequence: TGTGCCACCAGCAGGCGGACAGGGATCGATCAGCCCCAGCATTTT. It specifies CATSRRTGIDQPQHF.

The chain links TRBV19 to TRBJ1-1; D perhaps matches TRBD1 (5 bases). V was clipped by 7 bases and J by 3 bases, with 15 bases between them. There are 14 residues in the CDR3. The V gene's germline CDR1 is LNHDA and CDR2 SQIVND (reference sequence). This CDR3 reads CASKIGVGDTEAFF. CDR3 bases: TGTGCCAGTAAAATTGGTGTAGGGGACACTGAAGCTTTCTTT.

This chain uses TRBV18 with TRBJ1-5, with TRBD1 matching 7 bases. The V and J ends lost 4 bases and 5 bases, in that order; junction bases with no gene match: 2. The CDR3 length is 13 residues. Germline loops: CDR1 KGHSH, CDR2 LQKENI. CDR3 amino acids: CASSRDRDQPQHF. The CDR3 DNA reads TGTGCCAGCTCACGGGACAGAGATCAGCCCCAGCATTTT. The full variable domain, in which reference TRBV18 and TRBJ1-5 provide the parts outside the CDR3, is NAGVMQNPRHLVRRRGQEARLRCSPMKGHSHVYWYRQLPEEGLKFMVYLQKENIIDESGMPKERFSAEFPKEGPSILRIQQVVRGDSAAYFCASSRDRDQPQHFGDGTRLSIL.

This chain joins TRBV2 and TRBJ1-5; 7 bases match TRBD1. The CDR3 loop spans 14 amino acids. V trimming: 3 bases; J trimming: 6 bases; junction bases outside the gene matches: 5. The germline CDR1 and CDR2 sequences are SNHLY and FYNNEI. In DNA, the CDR3 is TGTGCCAGCAGTGACCAGACAGGGAGTCAGCCCCAGCATTTT. It translates to CASSDQTGSQPQHF.

This clone appeared once. The V gene is TRBV2, the J gene TRBJ1-2; possibly TRBD1 for D (6 bases). The V end lost 8 bases, the J end lost 2 bases, and 15 bases lay between the germline ends. In germline, CDR1 is SNHLY, CDR2 FYNNEI. There are 14 residues in the CDR3. The CDR3 loop is CASGKTGTNYGYTF. DNA for the CDR3: TGTGCCAGCGGTAAAACAGGGACGAACTATGGCTACACCTTC.

This clone appeared a single time. V is TRBV7-3 and J is TRBJ2-7, with 12 bases identical to TRBD1. Germline trimming cut 3 bases from V and 3 bases from J; bases unmatched to any gene: 3. Germline CDR1 SGHTA, CDR2 FQGTGA. The CDR3 loop spans 15 amino acids. The CDR3 DNA sequence: TGTGCCAGCAGCTTTGGGACAGGGGGCATCTACGAGCAGTACTTC. Protein product: CASSFGTGGIYEQYF.